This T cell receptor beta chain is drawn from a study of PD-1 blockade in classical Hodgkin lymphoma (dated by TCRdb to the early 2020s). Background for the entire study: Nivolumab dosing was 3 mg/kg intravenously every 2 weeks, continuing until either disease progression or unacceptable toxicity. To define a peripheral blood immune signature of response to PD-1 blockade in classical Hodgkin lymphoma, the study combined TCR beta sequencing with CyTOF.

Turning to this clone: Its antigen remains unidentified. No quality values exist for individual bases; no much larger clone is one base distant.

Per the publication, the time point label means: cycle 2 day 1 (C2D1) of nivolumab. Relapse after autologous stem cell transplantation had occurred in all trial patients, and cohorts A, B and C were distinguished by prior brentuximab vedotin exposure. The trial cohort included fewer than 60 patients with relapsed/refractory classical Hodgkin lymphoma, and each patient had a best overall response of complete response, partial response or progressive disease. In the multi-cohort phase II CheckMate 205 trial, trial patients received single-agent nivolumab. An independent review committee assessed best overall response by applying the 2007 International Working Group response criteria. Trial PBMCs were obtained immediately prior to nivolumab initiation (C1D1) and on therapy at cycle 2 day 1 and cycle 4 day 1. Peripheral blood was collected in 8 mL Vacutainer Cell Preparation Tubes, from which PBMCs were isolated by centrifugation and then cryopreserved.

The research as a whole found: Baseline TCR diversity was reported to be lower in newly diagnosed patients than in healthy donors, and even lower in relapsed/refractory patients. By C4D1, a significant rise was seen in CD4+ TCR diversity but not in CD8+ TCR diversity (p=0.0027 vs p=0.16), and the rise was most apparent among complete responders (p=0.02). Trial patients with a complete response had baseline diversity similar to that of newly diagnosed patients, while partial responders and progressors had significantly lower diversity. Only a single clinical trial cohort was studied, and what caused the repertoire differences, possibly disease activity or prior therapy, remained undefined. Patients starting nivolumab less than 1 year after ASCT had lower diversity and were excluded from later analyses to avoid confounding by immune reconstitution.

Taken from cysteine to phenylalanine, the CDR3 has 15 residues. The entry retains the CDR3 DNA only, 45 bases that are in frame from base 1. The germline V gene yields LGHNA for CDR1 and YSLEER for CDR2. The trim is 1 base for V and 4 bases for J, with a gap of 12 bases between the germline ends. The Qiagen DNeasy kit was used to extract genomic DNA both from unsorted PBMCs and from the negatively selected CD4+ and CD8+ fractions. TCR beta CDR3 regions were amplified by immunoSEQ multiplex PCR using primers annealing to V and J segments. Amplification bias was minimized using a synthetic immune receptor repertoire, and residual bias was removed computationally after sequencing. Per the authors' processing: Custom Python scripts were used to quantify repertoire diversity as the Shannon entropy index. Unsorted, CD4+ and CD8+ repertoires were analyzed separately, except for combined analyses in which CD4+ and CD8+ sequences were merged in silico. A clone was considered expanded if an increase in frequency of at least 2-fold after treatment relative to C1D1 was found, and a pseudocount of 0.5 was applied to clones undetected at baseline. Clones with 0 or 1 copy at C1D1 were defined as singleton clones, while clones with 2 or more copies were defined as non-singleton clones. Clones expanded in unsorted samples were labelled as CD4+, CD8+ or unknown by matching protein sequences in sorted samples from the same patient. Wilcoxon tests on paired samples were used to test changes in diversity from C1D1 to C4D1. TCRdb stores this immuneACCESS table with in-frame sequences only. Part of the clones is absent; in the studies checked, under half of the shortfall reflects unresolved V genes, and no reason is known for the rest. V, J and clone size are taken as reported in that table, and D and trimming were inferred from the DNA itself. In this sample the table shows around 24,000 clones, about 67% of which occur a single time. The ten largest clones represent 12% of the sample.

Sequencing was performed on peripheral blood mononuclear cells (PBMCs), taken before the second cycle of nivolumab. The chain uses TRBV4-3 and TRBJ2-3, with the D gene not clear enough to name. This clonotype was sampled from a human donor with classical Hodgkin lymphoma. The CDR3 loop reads CASSQVGSVADTQYF. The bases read TGCGCCAGCAGCCAAGTAGGGTCCGTCGCAGATACGCAGTATTTT.